The 19 T cell receptor beta chains listed next were all sequenced from one sample in a study of neurological immune-mediated disorders. Time point reported: longitudinal time-point 1 (baseline). TCRdb reanalysed the 5' RACE reads using MiXCR and keeps one entry per CDR3 protein. The sample holds 71,000 or so distinct CDR3 sequences, roughly an eighth seen once. Sequenced material: PBMCs. These receptors were taken from a female donor with HTLV-1-associated myelopathy (HAM/TSP).

There are many counts of this clonotype. This chain connects TRBV9 to TRBJ2-2, with 9 positions matching TRBD2. The germline gives CDR1 SGDLS, CDR2 YYNGEE. The CDR3 is 18 residues long. Trimming at V came to 5 bases and at J to 1 base, leaving 12 bases not matched to a gene. CDR3 coding DNA: TGTGCCAGCAGGGCGGCCAGCGGGGGGCCCATGAACACCGGGGAGCTGTTTTTT. It is translated as CASRAASGGPMNTGELFF. The entire variable domain, with the rest obtained from reference TRBV9 and TRBJ2-2, is as follows: DSGVTQTPKHLITATGQRVTLRCSPRSGDLSVYWYQQSLDQGLQFLIQYYNGEERAKGNILERFSAQQFPDLHSELNLSSLELGDSALYFCASRAASGGPMNTGELFFGEGSRLTVL.

This clonotype was seen more than once but under ten times. The chain has TRBV5-6 and TRBJ2-1; 7 bases fit TRBD2. In germline, CDR1 is SGHDT, CDR2 YYEEEE. Germline trimming cut 2 bases from V and 14 bases from J; bases unmatched to any gene: 7. The CDR3 is made up of 12 amino acids. The CDR3 sequence is CASSFYARGEFF. The CDR3 DNA sequence: TGTGCCAGCAGCTTTTACGCTCGGGGGGAGTTCTTC. Full variable domain (remainder filled in from reference TRBV5-6 and TRBJ2-1): DAGVTQSPTHLIKTRGQQVTLRCSPKSGHDTVSWYQQALGQGPQFIFQYYEEEERQRGNFPDRFSGHQFPNYSSELNVNALLLGDSALYLCASSFYARGEFFGPGTRLTVL.

This clonotype was recorded at least ten times. The CDR3 DNA sequence: TGCGCCAGCAGCCCGGCAACCTATGGTCCTGGGGCCAACGTCCTGACTTTC. Translation: CASSPATYGPGANVLTF. V usage is TRBV5-1 and J usage is TRBJ2-6, with D unresolved. This CDR3 has 17 residues. CDR1 and CDR2 (germline): SGHRS, YFSETQ. Trimming removed 4 bases at V and 2 bases at J, with 16 bases between.

The table lists this clonotype with many counts. The chain carries TRBV12-3 or TRBV12-4 and TRBJ1-2; D is unclear. Trimming took off 4 bases at V and 4 bases at J, with 13 bases between the two ends. CDR3 size: 14 residues. CDR3 bases: TGTGCCAGCAGTTCCTTCACACCTTTCTATGGCTACACCTTC. This encodes CASSSFTPFYGYTF.

This clonotype came up many times. The rearrangement joins TRBV20-1 to TRBJ2-3; TRBD2 is a possible D gene (6 bases). The CDR3 is 15 amino acids. Looked up from germline, CDR1 is DFQATT and CDR2 is SNEGSKA (reference sequence). The V gene lost 0 bases and the J gene lost 2 bases, with 12 bases spanning the gap. As DNA, the CDR3 is TGCAGTGCTAGAGAGGGCGGGGCGAACACAGATACGCAGTATTTT. Residues: CSAREGGANTDTQYF.

This clonotype was counted many times. This chain uses TRBV28 with TRBJ2-5, with TRBD1 identical over 11 bases. CDR1 MDHEN and CDR2 SYDVKM come from the germline V gene. The J segment lost 4 bases and the V segment lost 4 bases, leaving 5 bases of the junction unmatched. The CDR3 spans 15 residues. The CDR3 is CASSSSGTGGETQYF. The CDR3 DNA reads as TGTGCCAGCAGTTCGTCGGGGACAGGGGGAGAGACCCAGTACTTC.

This clonotype was observed at least ten times. The gene calls are TRBV7-3 and TRBJ2-7; 13 bases are a match to TRBD2. CDR3 length equals 15 residues. V shed 1 base, J shed 7 bases, and the junction held 4 bases outside the gene matches. CDR1 and CDR2 from the germline V gene are SGHTA and FQGTGA. The CDR3 reads CASSLRLAGGCEQYF. Here the CDR3 DNA reads TGTGCCAGCAGCTTAAGACTAGCGGGGGGATGTGAGCAGTACTTC.

This clonotype appeared many times. CDR3 sequence: CASRETGTGDHEQYF. In nucleotides, the CDR3 is TGCGCCAGCAGGGAGACCGGGACAGGGGACCACGAGCAGTACTTC. V and J are TRBV5-1 and TRBJ2-7, with 10 bases matching TRBD1. The CDR3 has 15 residues. V lost 5 bases to trimming and J lost 5 bases; unmatched junction nucleotides: 10. Germline CDR1 is SGHRS and CDR2 is YFSETQ.

In its sample, this clonotype was seen many times. This rearrangement joins TRBV10-3 to TRBJ2-7; TRBD2 might be the D (5 bases). CDR1 is ENHRY, CDR2 SYGVKD, per germline. This CDR3 contains 14 residues. With 8 bases removed from V and 6 bases from J, the gap between germline ends came to 20 bases. CDR3 residues: CAIESTGTMGEQYF. CDR3 in DNA: TGTGCCATCGAATCAACGGGAACGATGGGCGAGCAGTACTTC.

A few counts support this clonotype. The rearrangement uses TRBV20-1 and TRBJ2-2; possibly TRBD1 for D (5 bases). Germline-derived CDR1 and CDR2 are DFQATT and SNEGSKA (reference sequence). V gave up 2 bases and J gave up 5 bases, with 9 bases separating them. The length of the CDR3 is 13 residues. CDR3 DNA sequence: TGCAGTGCTAGACAGGGTTGGACCGGGGAGCTGTTTTTT. Its translation: CSARQGWTGELFF.

This clonotype was seen many times. CDR3: CASSWSSYEQYF. The CDR3 coding sequence is TGTGCCAGCAGCTGGAGCTCCTACGAGCAGTACTTC. This rearrangement joins TRBV5-6 to TRBJ2-7; no clear D. The CDR3 is made up of 12 amino acids. Germline lookup yields CDR1 SGHDT and CDR2 YYEEEE. Trimming removed 3 bases from V and 0 bases from J, with 4 bases in between.

This clonotype was counted at least ten times. The rearrangement links TRBV28 to TRBJ2-2; tentatively, D is TRBD2 (5 bases). Germline V gives CDR1 MDHEN, CDR2 SYDVKM. Trimming took 8 bases from V and 4 from J, leaving 5 bases between them. The CDR3 loop spans 11 amino acids. CDR3: CASEGTGELFF. The CDR3 bases are TGTGCCAGCGAGGGCACCGGGGAGCTGTTTTTT.

This sequence joins TRBV6-5 and TRBJ2-3, with TRBD2 matching over 11 bases. Germline CDR1 and CDR2: MNHEY and SVGAGI. Unmatched junction bases numbered 6, after V lost 5 bases and J lost 5 bases. This CDR3 comprises 15 residues. CDR3 bases: TGTGCCAGCAGTACTCTAGCGGGGGGCCGAGATACGCAGTATTTT. Amino acids: CASSTLAGGRDTQYF.

At least ten counts were recorded for this clonotype. The chain carries TRBV20-1 and TRBJ2-5; TRBD1 matches 7 bases. V gave up 4 bases and J gave up 4 bases; unmatched junction bases: 6. Germline lookup yields CDR1 DFQATT and CDR2 SNEGSKA (reference sequence). The CDR3 loop spans 13 amino acids. The CDR3 region is CSATTGAGETQYF. Written as DNA, the CDR3 is TGCAGTGCTACAACAGGGGCTGGAGAGACCCAGTACTTC.

This clonotype was counted at least ten times. The V gene is TRBV20-1, the J gene TRBJ1-2, with 7 bases identical to TRBD1. V trimming: 4 bases; J trimming: 7 bases; junction bases outside the gene matches: 9. There are 13 residues in the CDR3. Germline V CDR1 and CDR2: DFQATT, SNEGSKA (reference sequence). CDR3 residues: CSATRTGGGGYTF. The CDR3 bases are TGCAGTGCTACGCGGACAGGTGGGGGTGGCTACACCTTC.

In this sample, this clonotype turned up many times. The chain employs TRBV7-2 and TRBJ2-5; D perhaps matches TRBD2 (6 bases). Germline V gene data show CDR1 as SGHTA and CDR2 as FQGNSA. The ends were cut back, 2 bases at V and 5 bases at J, with 9 bases in the middle. This CDR3 contains 13 residues. The CDR3 DNA reads TGTGCCAGCAGCTTATCTAGCGTCGAGACCCAGTACTTC. Protein sequence: CASSLSSVETQYF. The variable domain in full, with the rest retrieved from reference TRBV7-2 and TRBJ2-5, is GAGVSQSPSNKVTEKGKDVELRCDPISGHTALYWYRQSLGQGLEFLIYFQGNSAPDKSGLPSDRFSAERTGGSVSTLTIQRTQQEDSAVYLCASSLSSVETQYFGPGTRLLVL.

About this clonotype itself: A much bigger clone sits one base away, suggesting this may be a read error. The chain joins TRBV5-1 to TRBJ2-5, with TRBD2 as a possible D gene (7 bases). The germline V gene encodes CDR1 SGHRS and CDR2 YFSETQ. The CDR3 spans 16 residues. The CDR3 nucleotides are TGCGCCAGCAGATTGGTAGGCGGGGGCCGACAAGAGACCCAGTACTTC. Translation: CASRLVGGGRQETQYF.

In this sample, this clonotype turned up many times. V gene TRBV27 combines with J gene TRBJ2-3, with a possible D match to TRBD2 (6 bases). Trimming shortened V by 5 bases and J by 1 base, and 16 bases separated the two germline ends. Germline V lookup: CDR1 MNHEY, CDR2 SMNVEV (reference sequence). The CDR3 length is 16 residues. CDR3 in amino acids: CASSLTRRGRTDTQYF. The CDR3 nucleotides read TGTGCCAGCAGTCTCACCCGGCGGGGTCGCACAGATACGCAGTATTTT.

This clonotype has at least ten counts. This chain connects TRBV20-1 to TRBJ2-1; the match to TRBD1 covers 8 bases. V trimming: 6 bases; J trimming: 10 bases; junction bases outside the gene matches: 14. CDR3 size: 14 residues. Germline lookup yields CDR1 DFQATT and CDR2 SNEGSKA (reference sequence). The DNA of the CDR3 is TGCAGTGCGTTCCGACAGGGGAGCCCAAGAGAGCAGTTCTTC. This encodes CSAFRQGSPREQFF.